This T cell receptor (beta chain) was profiled in a study of vaccination and CD4 T cells after COVID-19 (dated by TCRdb to between 2021 and 2024). For the study in its entirety: Convalescent patients had a positive SARS-CoV-2 result on nasal swab PCR, and of these patients, several had mild disease and one had severe disease. The convalescent cohort included six males and four females, with two Hispanic individuals, seven Caucasians, two Asians and one multiracial person. Two doses of either the Pfizer-BioNTech BNT162b2 vaccine (n=8) or the Moderna mRNA-1273 vaccine (n=2) were administered to participants. Post-COVID blood samples from convalescent patients were collected a median of roughly 100 days after diagnosis, with a range of about 35 to 180 days. Post-vaccine blood samples were collected a median of about 11 weeks after the second vaccine dose, ranging from roughly 13 to 250 days. Overlapping spike peptide pools from SARS-CoV-2 and from the common cold coronaviruses HCoV-NL63, HCoV-OC43 and HCoV-229E were used as culture stimuli. Control cultures received a CEFX viral epitope pool as the positive control, an HIV-1 Nef peptide pool as the negative control, or no peptide. The spike-specific CD4+ TCR repertoire was compared before and after mRNA vaccination in approximately ten COVID-19 convalescent patients and a few infection-naive healthy vaccine recipients. General conclusions and limits of the study: Among convalescent patients, a median 86.3% of the SARS-CoV-2-reactive clones seen after vaccination appeared only after vaccination, which suggests priming specific to the vaccine. Although the median number of SARS-CoV-2-reactive clonotypes went up from 20 to 25 after infection to some 40 after vaccination, the increase was not significant. In convalescent patients, nearly all vaccine-specific clones (304 of 307) were found to be mono-reactive for SARS-CoV-2 spike rather than cross-reactive with common cold coronaviruses. Only a relatively small number of convalescent patients were included in the study, and early timepoints following natural infection were not analyzed.

Note on this clonotype: Its target antigen remains unknown. Base qualities were left out, and no much larger clone turns up one base away.

Spanning cysteine to phenylalanine, the CDR3 consists of 15 amino acids. Only the CDR3 portion is preserved as DNA: 45 bases, with reading frame beginning at the first base. V and J lose 4 bases and 7 bases, and a span of 16 bases separates them. CDR1 is given as SNHLY and CDR2 as FYNNEI, both from the germline V gene. Library creation used PCR. DNA from cultured CD4+ T cells was subjected to TCR sequencing with the Oncomine TCR Beta short-read assay at the Johns Hopkins FTIC core. The QIAamp micro DNA kit was used to extract genomic DNA from the cultured CD4+ T cells. Oncomine TCR Beta libraries from cultured CD4+ T cells were pooled using unique dual indexes and sequenced on an Illumina iSeq 100. The source study handled its data this way. Non-productive sequences were removed, and CDR3s not starting with C, not ending with F or W, or shorter than 7 amino acids were discarded. The MANAFEST web application identified antigen-specific clonotypes by comparing peptide-stimulated wells against reference wells and other culture wells. For a clone to be called positive, the clone needed an FDR below 0.05, an odds ratio above 5, and a productive frequency above 0.1% in at least two of three replicate wells. Clonotypes that were significantly expanded in both SARS-CoV-2 spike wells and at least one common cold coronavirus spike condition were defined as cross-reactive. Using R version 3.6.1, CDR3 homology was evaluated through Levenshtein distances (stringdist) along with unrooted phylogenetic trees (ape). TCRdb took the public reads, trimmed them with fastp at Q25, ran MiXCR for clone calling and kept in-frame beta chains. Duplicate CDR3 protein sequences are folded into a single record with the most common DNA and genes. TCRdb, rather than the study authors, made the V and J calls. The table for this sample lists about 14,000 distinct CDR3 sequences; about 47% of them were counted only once. The ten largest clonotypes hold approximately 10% of the sample.

The treatment or condition label of this sample denotes: roughly 10-day PBMC culture with coronavirus spike peptide pools or control peptides (ViraFEST assay). The ViraFEST assay, used in the study, expanded antigen-specific T cells with peptide pools and then identified the expanded clonotypes through TCR sequencing. The convalescent patients' positive SARS-CoV-2 PCR tests were from March to December 2020, which was before the Alpha, Beta and Delta variants emerged in the United States. About 2 million PBMCs per well were cultured in IMDM with approximately 5% human AB serum and approximately 9.8 IU/ml IL-2, plus 10 ug/ml peptide pools. Half of the culture medium was replaced with fresh IL-2-containing medium on days 3 and 7. Once the cells had been in culture for around 10 days, the EasySep CD4+ T cell isolation kit was used to isolate CD4+ T cells by negative selection. Ficoll-Paque Plus gradient centrifugation was used to isolate PBMCs from whole blood, and the isolated PBMCs were then either used fresh or cryopreserved at -140C. Triplicate wells were generally used for each culture condition.

The sequence joins TRBV2 to TRBJ2-2; the D region possibly corresponds to TRBD2 (7 bases align). This TCR was sampled from a human donor who had recovered from COVID-19. The sample comprised CD4+ T cells from blood, cultured in vitro. The CDR3 sequence is CASSADGGRVGELFF. The DNA reads as follows: TGTGCCAGCAGTGCCGACGGGGGGCGAGTCGGGGAGCTGTTTTTT.